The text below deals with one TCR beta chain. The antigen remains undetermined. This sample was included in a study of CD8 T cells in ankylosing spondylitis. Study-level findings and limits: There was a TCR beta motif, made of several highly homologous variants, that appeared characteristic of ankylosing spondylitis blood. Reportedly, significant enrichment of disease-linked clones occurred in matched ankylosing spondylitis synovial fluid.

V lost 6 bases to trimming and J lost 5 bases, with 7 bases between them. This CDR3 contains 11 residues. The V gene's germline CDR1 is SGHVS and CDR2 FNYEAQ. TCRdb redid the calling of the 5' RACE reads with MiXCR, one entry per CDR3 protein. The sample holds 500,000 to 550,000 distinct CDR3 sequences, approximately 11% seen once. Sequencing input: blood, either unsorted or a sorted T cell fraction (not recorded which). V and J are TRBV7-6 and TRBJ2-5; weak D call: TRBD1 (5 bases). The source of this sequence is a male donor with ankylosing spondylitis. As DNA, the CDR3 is TGTGCCAGCAGACAGGTTGAGACCCAGTACTTC. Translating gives CASRQVETQYF. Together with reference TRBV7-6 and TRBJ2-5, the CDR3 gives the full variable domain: GAGVSQSPRYKVTKRGQDVALRCDPISGHVSLYWYRQALGQGPEFLTYFNYEAQQDKSGLPNDRFSAERPEGSISTLTIQRTEQRDSAMYRCASRQVETQYFGPGTRLLVL.